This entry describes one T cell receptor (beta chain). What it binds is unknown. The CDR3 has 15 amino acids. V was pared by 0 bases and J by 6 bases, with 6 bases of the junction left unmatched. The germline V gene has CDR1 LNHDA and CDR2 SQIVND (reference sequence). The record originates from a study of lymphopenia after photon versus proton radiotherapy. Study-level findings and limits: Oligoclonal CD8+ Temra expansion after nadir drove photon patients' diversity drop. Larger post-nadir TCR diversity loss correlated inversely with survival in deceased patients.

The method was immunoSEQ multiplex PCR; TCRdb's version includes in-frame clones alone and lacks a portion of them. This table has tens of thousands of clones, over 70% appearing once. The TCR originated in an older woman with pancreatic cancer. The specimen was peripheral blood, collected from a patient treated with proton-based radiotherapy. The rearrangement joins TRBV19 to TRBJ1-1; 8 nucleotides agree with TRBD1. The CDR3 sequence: CASSIDWTGSAEAFF. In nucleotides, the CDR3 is TGTGCCAGTAGTATAGATTGGACAGGGTCGGCTGAAGCTTTCTTT.